Below, one TCR beta chain is given with its context. Its antigen is as yet unknown. Authors' processing steps: A papillary thyroid cancer distant-metastasis classifier was built from CDR3 differences across clinicopathological groups. TCRdb recomputed clones from the PCR reads via MiXCR. The authors' filters were not applied to this entry. The repertoire includes 9,000 to 9,500 clones, about 30% of them detected once, and around 23% sits in the top ten. Germline CDR1 reads SGHAT; CDR2 reads FQNNGV. The CDR3 has 13 amino acids. V gave up 0 bases and J gave up 3 bases, with 6 bases separating them. The sample is drawn from a study of metastatic and nonmetastatic thyroid tumors. Study-level background: Patients with malignant and benign thyroid disease provided blood and tumor or nodule tissue, whose repertoires were compared. Study-level results: Benign nodules were reported to have significantly lower TCR beta diversity than malignant thyroid tumors, in blood and tumor.

Patients underwent thyroid surgery, and none had received any treatment before it. The sequencing sample was made of tumor tissue. The genes are TRBV11-2 and TRBJ2-7; D ambiguous. The sequence came from a female donor with papillary thyroid cancer or a benign thyroid nodule (not recorded which). Some clones in this sample may be carry-over from other donors' samples. The CDR3 nucleotides are TGTGCCAGCAGCTTAGAGGATGACTACGAGCAGTACTTC. Encoded protein: CASSLEDDYEQYF.